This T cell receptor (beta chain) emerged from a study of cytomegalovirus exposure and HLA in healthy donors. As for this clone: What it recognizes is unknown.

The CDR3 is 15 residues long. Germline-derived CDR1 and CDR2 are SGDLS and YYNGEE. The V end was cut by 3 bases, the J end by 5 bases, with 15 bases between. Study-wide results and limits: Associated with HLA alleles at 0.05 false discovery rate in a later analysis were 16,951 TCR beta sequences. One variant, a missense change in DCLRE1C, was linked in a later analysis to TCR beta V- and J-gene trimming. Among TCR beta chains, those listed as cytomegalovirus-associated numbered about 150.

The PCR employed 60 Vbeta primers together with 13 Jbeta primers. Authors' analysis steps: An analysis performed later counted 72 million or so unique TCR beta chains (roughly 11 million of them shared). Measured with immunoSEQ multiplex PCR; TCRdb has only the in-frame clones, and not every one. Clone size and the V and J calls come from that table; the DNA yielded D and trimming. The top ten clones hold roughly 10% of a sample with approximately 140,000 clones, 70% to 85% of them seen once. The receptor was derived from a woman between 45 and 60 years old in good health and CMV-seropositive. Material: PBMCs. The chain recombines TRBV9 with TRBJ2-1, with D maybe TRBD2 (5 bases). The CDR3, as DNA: TGTGCCAGCAGCGCCCCGTCGAGGGCAGACAATGAGCAGTTCTTC. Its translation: CASSAPSRADNEQFF.